This entry lists 4 T cell receptor beta chains sequenced from one sample in a study of cytomegalovirus exposure and HLA in healthy donors. A multiplex PCR was run with 60 Vbeta primers and 13 Jbeta primers. Using immunoSEQ multiplex PCR, the repertoire was profiled, and TCRdb retains in-frame clones only, with some absent. This sample has under 300,000 clones; around 90% occur once, and the top ten carry 1.7%. Sequenced material: PBMCs. Source of these receptors: a girl aged 2 to 10 in good health and CMV-seronegative.

This rearrangement joins TRBV18 to TRBJ2-7, with 9 positions matching TRBD2. With 6 bases clipped from V and 2 bases from J, the junction kept 5 bases outside the gene matches. CDR3 length: 14 residues. Germline CDR1 is KGHSH and CDR2 is LQKENI. The CDR3 DNA is TGTGCCAGCTCCCCGACTAGCGGCGCCTACGAGCAGTACTTC. It specifies CASSPTSGAYEQYF.

The rearrangement uses TRBV29-1 and TRBJ2-1; 7 nucleotides align to TRBD2. Trimming at V came to 0 bases and at J to 6 bases, leaving 5 bases not matched to a gene. The CDR3 has 14 amino acids. CDR1 is SQVTM, CDR2 ANQGSEA, per germline. The CDR3 region is CSVEDAGTINEQFF. The CDR3 DNA follows: TGCAGCGTTGAAGATGCGGGGACTATCAATGAGCAGTTCTTC.

V gene TRBV5-1 combines with J gene TRBJ2-1; TRBD1 might be the D (6 bases). V lost 2 bases and J 4 bases, leaving 7 bases between the germline ends. Germline assignment: CDR1 SGHRS and CDR2 YFSETQ. This CDR3 comprises 13 residues. CDR3 sequence reads: CASSLQGYNEQFF. DNA of the CDR3: TGCGCCAGCAGCTTACAGGGTTACAATGAGCAGTTCTTC.

V and J are TRBV7-6 and TRBJ1-4; tentative D call: TRBD1 (6 bases). Germline V gene data show CDR1 as SGHVS and CDR2 as FNYEAQ. This CDR3 is built from 17 residues. The ends were cut back, 1 base at V and 7 bases at J, with 19 bases in the middle. CDR3 amino acids: CASSLDVGGRFSEKLFF. The CDR3 DNA reads TGTGCCAGCAGCTTAGACGTCGGGGGGCGTTTCTCTGAAAAACTGTTTTTT.